This TCR beta chain is from a study of OX40 agonist ivuxolimab in advanced cancers. Overall study context: Males comprised 82.7% of the group, whose mean age was about 62 years (range 23 to 79).

Some clones are missing from TCRdb's copy, which holds only in-frame ones; the method was immunoSEQ multiplex PCR. Of about 110,000 clones detected, less than 95% appear once; the ten largest clones hold about 1.2%. Germline CDR1 SGHRS, CDR2 YFSETQ. V was cut by 0 bases and J by 0 bases, with 11 bases left in between. There are 16 residues in the CDR3. Study findings and constraints: The study found that CD8+ T cells averaged more expanded clones than CD4+.

Worth noting for this clone: Its antigen is not known.

The sequencing used CD4+ or CD8+ T cells sorted from blood, collected in a trial of the OX40 agonist ivuxolimab. The rearrangement joins TRBV5-1 to TRBJ2-3; D might be TRBD2 (6 bases). This TCR derives from an adult with an advanced solid tumor such as melanoma, head and neck, liver or kidney cancer. The CDR3 bases are TGCGCCAGCAGCTTGGAGGGCGGGATTAGCACAGATACGCAGTATTTT. Protein product: CASSLEGGISTDTQYF.